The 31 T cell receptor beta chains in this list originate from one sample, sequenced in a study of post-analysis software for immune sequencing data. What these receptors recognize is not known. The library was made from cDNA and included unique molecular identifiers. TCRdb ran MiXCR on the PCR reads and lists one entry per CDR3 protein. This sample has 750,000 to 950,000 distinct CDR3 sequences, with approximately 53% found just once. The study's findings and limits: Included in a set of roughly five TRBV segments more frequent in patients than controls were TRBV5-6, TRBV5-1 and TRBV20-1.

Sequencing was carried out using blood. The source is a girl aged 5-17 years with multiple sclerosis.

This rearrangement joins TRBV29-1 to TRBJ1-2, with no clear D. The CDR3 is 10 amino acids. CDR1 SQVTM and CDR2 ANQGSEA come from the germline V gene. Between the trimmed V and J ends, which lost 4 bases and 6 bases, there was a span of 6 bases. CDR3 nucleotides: TGCAGCGTTGGGGAAGATGGCTACACCTTC. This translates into CSVGEDGYTF.

The CDR3 bases are TGTGCCAGCAGCGGCCTAGCGGGAGGGCCAGATACGCAGTATTTT. Its translation is CASSGLAGGPDTQYF. The V gene is TRBV7-9, the J gene TRBJ2-3, with 12 positions matching TRBD2. CDR1 is SEHNR, CDR2 FQNEAQ, per germline (reference sequence). Trimming took 5 bases from V and 4 from J; bases not matched to a gene: 4. The CDR3 sequence is 15 residues long.

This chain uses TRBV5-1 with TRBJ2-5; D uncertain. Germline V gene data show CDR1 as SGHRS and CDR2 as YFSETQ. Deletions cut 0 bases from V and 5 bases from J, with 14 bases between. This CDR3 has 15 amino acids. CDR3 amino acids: CASSLAGISSETQYF. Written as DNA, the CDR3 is TGCGCCAGCAGCTTGGCCGGTATTAGCAGTGAGACCCAGTACTTC.

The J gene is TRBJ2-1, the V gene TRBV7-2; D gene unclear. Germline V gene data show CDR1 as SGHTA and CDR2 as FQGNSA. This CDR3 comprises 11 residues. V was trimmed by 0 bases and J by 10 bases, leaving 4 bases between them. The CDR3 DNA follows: TGTGCCAGCAGCTTAGCGCAAGAGCAGTTCTTC. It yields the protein CASSLAQEQFF.

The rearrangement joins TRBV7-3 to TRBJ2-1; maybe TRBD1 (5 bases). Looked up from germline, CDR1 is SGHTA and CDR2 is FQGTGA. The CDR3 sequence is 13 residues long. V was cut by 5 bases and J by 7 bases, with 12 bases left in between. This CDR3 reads CASSRMQGNEQFF. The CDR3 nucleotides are TGTGCCAGCAGCAGAATGCAGGGTAATGAGCAGTTCTTC.

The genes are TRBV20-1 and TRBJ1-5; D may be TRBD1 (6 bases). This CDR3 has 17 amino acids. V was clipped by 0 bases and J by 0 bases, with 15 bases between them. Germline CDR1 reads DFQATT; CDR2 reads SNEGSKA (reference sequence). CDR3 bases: TGCAGTGCTAGAGATCCTGGACAGCCGTATAGCAATCAGCCCCAGCATTTT. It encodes CSARDPGQPYSNQPQHF.

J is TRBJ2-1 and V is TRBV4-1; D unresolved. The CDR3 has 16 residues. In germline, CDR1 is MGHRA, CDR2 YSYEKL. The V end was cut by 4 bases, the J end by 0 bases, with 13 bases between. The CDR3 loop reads CASSPDPPASYNEQFF. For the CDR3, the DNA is TGCGCCAGCAGCCCAGACCCTCCAGCCTCCTACAATGAGCAGTTCTTC.

The CDR3 sequence is CASSVDQRAYEQYF. The DNA for the CDR3 is TGTGCCAGCAGCGTGGATCAACGGGCGTACGAGCAGTACTTC. J is TRBJ2-5 and V is TRBV9; D not resolved. The end of the DNA is better explained by TRBJ2-7, so the J call may be wrong. The V gene's germline CDR1 is SGDLS and CDR2 YYNGEE. The CDR3 loop spans 14 amino acids.

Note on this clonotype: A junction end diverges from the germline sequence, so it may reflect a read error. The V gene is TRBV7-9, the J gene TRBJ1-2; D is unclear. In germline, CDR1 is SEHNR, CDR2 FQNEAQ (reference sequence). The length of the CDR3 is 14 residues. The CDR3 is CASTPNAETYGHTF. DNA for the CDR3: TGTGCCAGCACACCCAATGCGGAGACCTATGGCCACACCTTC.

This CDR3 reads CASSYNKNQPQHF. The CDR3 DNA reads as TGTGCCAGCAGTTACAATAAGAATCAGCCCCAGCATTTT. The chain joins TRBV6-5 to TRBJ1-5; D not certain. The CDR3 is made up of 13 amino acids. Germline V gives CDR1 MNHEY, CDR2 SVGAGI. V was trimmed by 2 bases and J by 4 bases, leaving 6 bases between them.

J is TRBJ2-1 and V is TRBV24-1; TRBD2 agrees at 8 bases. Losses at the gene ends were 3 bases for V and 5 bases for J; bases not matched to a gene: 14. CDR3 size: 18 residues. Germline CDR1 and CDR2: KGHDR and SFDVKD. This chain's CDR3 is CATSDGSSGSNNNNEQFF. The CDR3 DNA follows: TGTGCCACCAGTGATGGGTCGAGCGGGAGCAACAATAACAATGAGCAGTTCTTC.

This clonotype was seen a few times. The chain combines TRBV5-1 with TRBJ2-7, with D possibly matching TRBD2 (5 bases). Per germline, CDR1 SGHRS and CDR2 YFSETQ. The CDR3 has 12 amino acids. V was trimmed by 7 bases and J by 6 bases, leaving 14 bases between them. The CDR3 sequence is CASRAEEFEQYF. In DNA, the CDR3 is TGCGCCAGCCGAGCGGAGGAGTTCGAGCAGTACTTC.

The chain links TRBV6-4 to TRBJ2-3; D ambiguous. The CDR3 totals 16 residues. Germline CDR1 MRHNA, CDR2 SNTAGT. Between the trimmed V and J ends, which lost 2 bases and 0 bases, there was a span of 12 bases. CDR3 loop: CASSDLGGTSTDTQYF. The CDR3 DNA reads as TGTGCCAGCAGTGACCTCGGCGGAACTAGCACAGATACGCAGTATTTT.

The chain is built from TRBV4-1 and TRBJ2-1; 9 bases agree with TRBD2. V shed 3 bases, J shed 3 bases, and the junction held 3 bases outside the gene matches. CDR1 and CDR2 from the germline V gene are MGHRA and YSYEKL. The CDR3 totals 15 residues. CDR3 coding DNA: TGCGCCAGCAGCCAGCAACTAGCGGGCTACAATGAGCAGTTCTTC. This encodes CASSQQLAGYNEQFF.

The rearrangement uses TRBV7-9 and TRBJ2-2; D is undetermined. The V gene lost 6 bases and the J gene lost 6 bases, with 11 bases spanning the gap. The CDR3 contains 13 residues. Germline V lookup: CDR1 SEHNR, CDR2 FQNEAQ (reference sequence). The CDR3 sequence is CASSWTLAGELFF. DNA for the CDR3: TGTGCCAGCAGTTGGACCCTGGCCGGGGAGCTGTTTTTT.

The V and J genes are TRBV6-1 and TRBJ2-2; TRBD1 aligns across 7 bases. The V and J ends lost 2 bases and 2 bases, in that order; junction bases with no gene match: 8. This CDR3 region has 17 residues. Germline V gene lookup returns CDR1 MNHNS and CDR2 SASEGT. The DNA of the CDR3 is TGTGCCAGCAGTGAATTCGGTACAGGGGCTAACACCGGGGAGCTGTTTTTT. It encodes CASSEFGTGANTGELFF.

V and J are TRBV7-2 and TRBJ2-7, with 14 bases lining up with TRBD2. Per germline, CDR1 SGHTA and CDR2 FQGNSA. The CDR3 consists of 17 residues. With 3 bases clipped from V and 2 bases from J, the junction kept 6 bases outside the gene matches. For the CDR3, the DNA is TGTGCCAGCAGCTTTCGGACTAGCGGGGGGAGGCCCTACGAGCAGTACTTC. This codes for CASSFRTSGGRPYEQYF.

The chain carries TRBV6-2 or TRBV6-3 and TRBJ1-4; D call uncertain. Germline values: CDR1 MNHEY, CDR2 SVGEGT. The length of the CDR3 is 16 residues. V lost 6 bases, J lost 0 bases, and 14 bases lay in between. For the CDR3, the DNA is TGTGCCAGCAGGCCCCTACAGAGAACAACTAATGAAAAACTGTTTTTT. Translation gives CASRPLQRTTNEKLFF.

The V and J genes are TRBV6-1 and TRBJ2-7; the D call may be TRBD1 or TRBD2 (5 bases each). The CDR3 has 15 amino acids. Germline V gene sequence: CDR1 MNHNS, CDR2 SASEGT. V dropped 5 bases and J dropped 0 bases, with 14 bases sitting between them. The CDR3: CASSFPGRVSYEQYF. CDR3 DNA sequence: TGTGCCAGCAGTTTCCCGGGACGGGTCTCCTACGAGCAGTACTTC.

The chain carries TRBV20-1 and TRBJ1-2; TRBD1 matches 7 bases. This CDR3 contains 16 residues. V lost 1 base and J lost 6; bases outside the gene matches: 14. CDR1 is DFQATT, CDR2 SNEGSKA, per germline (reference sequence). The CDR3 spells CSARGGGQELFDGYTF. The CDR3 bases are TGCAGTGCTAGAGGCGGTGGACAGGAGCTTTTCGATGGCTACACCTTC.

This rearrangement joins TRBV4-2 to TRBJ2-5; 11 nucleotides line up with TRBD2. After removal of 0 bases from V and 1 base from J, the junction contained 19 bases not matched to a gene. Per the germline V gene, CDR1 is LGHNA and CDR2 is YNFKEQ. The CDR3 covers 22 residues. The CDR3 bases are TGTGCCAGCAGCCAAGACCATATCCGAACGTTTAGCGGGGGGGATTTCCAAGAGACCCAGTACTTC. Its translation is CASSQDHIRTFSGGDFQETQYF.

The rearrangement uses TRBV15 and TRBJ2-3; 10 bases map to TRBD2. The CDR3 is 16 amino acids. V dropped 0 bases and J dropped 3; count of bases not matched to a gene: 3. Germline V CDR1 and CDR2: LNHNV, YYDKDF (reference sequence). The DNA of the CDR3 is TGTGCCACCAGCAGAGATCCTAGCGGGGGAACAGATACGCAGTATTTT. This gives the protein CATSRDPSGGTDTQYF.

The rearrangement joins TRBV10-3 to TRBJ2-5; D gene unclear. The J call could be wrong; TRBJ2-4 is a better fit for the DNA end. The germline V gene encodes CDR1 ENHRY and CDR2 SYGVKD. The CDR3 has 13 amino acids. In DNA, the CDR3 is TGTGCCATCAGTGGCCCCGAAAAAAACATTCAGTACTTC. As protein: CAISGPEKNIQYF.

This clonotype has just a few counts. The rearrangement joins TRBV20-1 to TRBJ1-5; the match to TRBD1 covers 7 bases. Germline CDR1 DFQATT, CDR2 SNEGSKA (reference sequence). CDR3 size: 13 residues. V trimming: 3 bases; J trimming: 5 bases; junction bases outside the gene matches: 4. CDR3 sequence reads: CSASPTGDQPQHF. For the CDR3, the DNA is TGCAGTGCTAGCCCCACAGGGGATCAGCCCCAGCATTTT.

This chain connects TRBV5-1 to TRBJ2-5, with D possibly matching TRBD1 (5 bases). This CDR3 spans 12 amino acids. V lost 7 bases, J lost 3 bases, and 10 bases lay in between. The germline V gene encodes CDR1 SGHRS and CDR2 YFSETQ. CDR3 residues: CASGLQEETQYF. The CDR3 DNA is TGCGCCAGCGGCCTACAGGAAGAGACCCAGTACTTC.

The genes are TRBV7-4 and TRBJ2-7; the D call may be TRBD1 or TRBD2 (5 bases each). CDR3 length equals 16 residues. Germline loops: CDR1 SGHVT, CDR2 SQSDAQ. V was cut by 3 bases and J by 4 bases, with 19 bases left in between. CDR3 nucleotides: TGTGCCAGCAGCTTTCCTCGACTCCACGGGACGTACGAGCAGTACTTC. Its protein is CASSFPRLHGTYEQYF.

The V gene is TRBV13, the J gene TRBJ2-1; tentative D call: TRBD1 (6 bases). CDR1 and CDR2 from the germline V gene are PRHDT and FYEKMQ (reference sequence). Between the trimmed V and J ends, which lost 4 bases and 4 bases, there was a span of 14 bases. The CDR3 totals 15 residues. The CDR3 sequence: CASSSRDTGYNEQFF. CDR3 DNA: TGTGCCAGCAGCTCCCGGGACACGGGGTACAATGAGCAGTTCTTC.

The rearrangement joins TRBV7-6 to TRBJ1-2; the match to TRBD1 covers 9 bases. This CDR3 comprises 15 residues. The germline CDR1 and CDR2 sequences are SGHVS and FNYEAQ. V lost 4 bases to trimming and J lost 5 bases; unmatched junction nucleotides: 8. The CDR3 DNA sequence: TGTGCCAGCAGCTCTTGGACAGGGGAATATTATGGCTACACCTTC. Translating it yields CASSSWTGEYYGYTF.

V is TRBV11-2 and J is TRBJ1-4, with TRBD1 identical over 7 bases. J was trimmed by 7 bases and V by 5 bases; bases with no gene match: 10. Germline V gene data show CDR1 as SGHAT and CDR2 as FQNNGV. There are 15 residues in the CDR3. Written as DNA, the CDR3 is TGTGCCAGCAGCCCCCAGACAGGGAGGTTTGAAAAACTGTTTTTT. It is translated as CASSPQTGRFEKLFF.

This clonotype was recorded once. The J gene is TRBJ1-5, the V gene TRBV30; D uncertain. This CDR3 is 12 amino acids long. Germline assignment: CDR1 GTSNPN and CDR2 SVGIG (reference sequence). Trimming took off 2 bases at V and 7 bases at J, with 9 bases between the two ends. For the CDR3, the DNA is TGTGCCTGGAGTCCGCCGAACCAGCCCCAGCATTTT. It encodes CAWSPPNQPQHF.

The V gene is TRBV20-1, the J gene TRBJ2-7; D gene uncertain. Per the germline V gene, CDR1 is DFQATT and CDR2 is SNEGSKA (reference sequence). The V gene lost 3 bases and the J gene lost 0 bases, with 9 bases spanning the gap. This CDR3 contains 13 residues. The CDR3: CSASPPGSYEQYF. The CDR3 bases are TGCAGTGCTAGCCCCCCGGGCTCCTACGAGCAGTACTTC.